The clone carrying this TCR beta chain is a singleton in its sample. Using immunoSEQ multiplex PCR, the repertoire was profiled, and TCRdb retains in-frame clones only, with some absent. This sample carries roughly 350,000 clones, around nine tenths of them seen once, and the ten largest clones take more than 3%. This sample is drawn from a study of blood T cell repertoires in COVID-19. Trimming removed 8 bases at V and 9 bases at J, with 12 bases between. CDR1 is MNHEY, CDR2 SMNVEV, per germline (reference sequence). This CDR3 comprises 11 residues. The sequence was obtained from a woman between 18 and 29 years old who had recovered from COVID-19. The chain joins TRBV27 to TRBJ2-3; D uncertain. Source material: peripheral blood. The CDR3 DNA follows: TGTGCCAGCTCTTGGAGTGGCACGCAGTATTTT. Translated: CASSWSGTQYF.